This T cell receptor beta chain was observed in a study of T cell changes during pregnancy in multiple sclerosis. Trimming took 4 bases from V and 0 from J; bases not matched to a gene: 6. The germline CDR1 and CDR2 sequences are ENHRY and SYGVKD. This CDR3 has 17 residues. Libraries were prepared by immunoSEQ multiplex PCR; TCRdb keeps only in-frame clonotypes and omits some of them. The table lists around 100,000 clones, almost 95% of them singletons, with roughly 0.93% in the top ten. The chain carries TRBV10-3 and TRBJ2-2, with 9 bases aligning to TRBD1. The source of this sequence is a female donor with multiple sclerosis, enrolled in a pregnancy study. The sample here was peripheral blood, taken after pregnancy. For the CDR3, the DNA is TGTGCCATCAGTGGCTTGGGGACAGGGACGAACACCGGGGAGCTGTTTTTT. Its translation: CAISGLGTGTNTGELFF.